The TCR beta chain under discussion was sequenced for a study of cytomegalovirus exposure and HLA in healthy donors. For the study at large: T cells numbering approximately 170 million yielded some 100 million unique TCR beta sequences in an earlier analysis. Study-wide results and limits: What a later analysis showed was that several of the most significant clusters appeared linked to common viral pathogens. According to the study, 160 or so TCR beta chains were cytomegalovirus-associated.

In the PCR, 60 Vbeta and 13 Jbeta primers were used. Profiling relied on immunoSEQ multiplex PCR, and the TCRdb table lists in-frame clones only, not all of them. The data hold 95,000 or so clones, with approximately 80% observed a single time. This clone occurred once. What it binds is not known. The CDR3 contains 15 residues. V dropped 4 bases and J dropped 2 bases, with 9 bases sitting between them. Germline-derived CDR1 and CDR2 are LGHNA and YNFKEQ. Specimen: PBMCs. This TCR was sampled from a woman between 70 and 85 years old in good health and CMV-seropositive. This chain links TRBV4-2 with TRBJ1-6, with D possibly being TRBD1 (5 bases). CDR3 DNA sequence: TGTGCCAGCAGCCCTGACAGAACCTATAATTCACCCCTCCACTTT. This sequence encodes CASSPDRTYNSPLHF.